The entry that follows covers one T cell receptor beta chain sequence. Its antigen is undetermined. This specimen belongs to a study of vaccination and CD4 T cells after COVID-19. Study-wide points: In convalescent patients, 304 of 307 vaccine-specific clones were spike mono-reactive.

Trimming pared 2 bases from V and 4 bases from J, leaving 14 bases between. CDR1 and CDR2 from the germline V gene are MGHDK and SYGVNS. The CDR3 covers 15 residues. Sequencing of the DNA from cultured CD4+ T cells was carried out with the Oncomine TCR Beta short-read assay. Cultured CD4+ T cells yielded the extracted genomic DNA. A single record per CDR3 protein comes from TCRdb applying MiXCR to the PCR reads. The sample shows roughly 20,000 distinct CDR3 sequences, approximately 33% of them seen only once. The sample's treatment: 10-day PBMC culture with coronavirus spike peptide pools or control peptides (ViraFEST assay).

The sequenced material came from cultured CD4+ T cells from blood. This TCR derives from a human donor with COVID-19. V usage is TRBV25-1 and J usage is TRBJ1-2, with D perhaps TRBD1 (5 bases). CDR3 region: CASSEPYQGTYGYTF. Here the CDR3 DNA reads TGTGCCAGCAGTGAACCCTATCAGGGTACCTATGGCTACACCTTC.